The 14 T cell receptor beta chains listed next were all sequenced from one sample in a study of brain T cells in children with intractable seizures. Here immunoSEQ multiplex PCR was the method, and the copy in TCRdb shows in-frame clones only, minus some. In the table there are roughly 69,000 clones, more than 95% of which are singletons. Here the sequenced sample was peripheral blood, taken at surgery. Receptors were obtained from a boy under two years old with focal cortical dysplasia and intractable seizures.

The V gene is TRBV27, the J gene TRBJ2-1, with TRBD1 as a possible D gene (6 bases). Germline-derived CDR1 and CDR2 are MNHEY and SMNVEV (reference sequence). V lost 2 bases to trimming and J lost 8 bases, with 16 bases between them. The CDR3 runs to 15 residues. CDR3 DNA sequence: TGTGCCAGCAGTTTAATCTCCACACAGGGACATGAGCAGTTCTTC. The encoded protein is CASSLISTQGHEQFF.

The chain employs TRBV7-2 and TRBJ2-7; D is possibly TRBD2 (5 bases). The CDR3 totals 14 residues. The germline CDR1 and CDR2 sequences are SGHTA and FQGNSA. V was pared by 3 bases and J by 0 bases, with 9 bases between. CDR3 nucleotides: TGTGCCAGCAGCTTGTGGAGGCTCTCCTACGAGCAGTACTTC. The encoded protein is CASSLWRLSYEQYF.

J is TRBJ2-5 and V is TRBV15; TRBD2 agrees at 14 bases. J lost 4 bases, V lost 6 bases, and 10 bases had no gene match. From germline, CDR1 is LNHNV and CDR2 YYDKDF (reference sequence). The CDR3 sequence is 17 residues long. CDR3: CATRGGLGLAGVETQYF. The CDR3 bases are TGTGCCACCAGAGGGGGATTGGGACTAGCGGGGGTAGAGACCCAGTACTTC.

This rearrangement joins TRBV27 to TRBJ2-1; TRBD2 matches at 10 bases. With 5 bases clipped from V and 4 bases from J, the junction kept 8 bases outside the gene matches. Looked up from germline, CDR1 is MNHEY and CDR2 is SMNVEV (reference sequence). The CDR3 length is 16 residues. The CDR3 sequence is CASSAELAGPYNEQFF. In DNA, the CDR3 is TGTGCCAGCAGTGCCGAACTAGCGGGGCCTTACAATGAGCAGTTCTTC.

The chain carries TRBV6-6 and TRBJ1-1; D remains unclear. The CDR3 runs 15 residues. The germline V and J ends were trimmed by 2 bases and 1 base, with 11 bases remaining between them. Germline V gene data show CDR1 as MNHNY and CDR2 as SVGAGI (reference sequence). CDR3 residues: CASSYGVGGNTEAFF. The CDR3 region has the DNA TGTGCCAGCAGTTACGGGGTGGGTGGGAACACTGAAGCTTTCTTT.

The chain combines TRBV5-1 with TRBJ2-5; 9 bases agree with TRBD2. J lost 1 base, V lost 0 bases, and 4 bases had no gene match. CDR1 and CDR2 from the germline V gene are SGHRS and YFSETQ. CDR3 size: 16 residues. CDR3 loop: CASSLGLAGRQETQYF. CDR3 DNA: TGCGCCAGCAGCTTGGGGCTAGCGGGGCGCCAAGAGACCCAGTACTTC.

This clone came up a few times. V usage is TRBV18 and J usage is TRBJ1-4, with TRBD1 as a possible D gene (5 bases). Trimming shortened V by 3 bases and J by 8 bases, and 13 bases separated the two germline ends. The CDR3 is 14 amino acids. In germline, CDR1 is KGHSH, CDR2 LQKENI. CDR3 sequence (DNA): TGTGCCAGCTCACCGGGACCAGCGGAGGAAAAACTGTTTTTT. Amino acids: CASSPGPAEEKLFF.

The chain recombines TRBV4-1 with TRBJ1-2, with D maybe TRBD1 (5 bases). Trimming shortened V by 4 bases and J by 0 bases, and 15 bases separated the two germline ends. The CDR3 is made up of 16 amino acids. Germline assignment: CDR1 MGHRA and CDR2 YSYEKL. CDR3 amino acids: CASSLDAKGTNYGYTF. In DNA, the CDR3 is TGCGCCAGCAGCCTCGATGCCAAGGGGACTAACTATGGCTACACCTTC.

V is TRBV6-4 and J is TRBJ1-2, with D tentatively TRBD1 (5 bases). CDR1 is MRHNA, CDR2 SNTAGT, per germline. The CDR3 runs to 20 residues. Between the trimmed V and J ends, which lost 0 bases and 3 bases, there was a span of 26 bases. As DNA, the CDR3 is TGTGCCAGCAGTGACTCGTTTGTGATAAGGCAGGACACCACGCACTATGGCTACACCTTC. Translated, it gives CASSDSFVIRQDTTHYGYTF.

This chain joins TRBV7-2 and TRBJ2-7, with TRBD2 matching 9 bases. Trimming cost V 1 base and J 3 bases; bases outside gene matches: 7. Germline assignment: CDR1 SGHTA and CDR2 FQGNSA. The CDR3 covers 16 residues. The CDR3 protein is CASSLVLAGFYYEQYF. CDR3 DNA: TGTGCCAGCAGCTTAGTTCTAGCGGGATTTTACTACGAGCAGTACTTC. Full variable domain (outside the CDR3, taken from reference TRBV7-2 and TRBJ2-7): GAGVSQSPSNKVTEKGKDVELRCDPISGHTALYWYRQSLGQGLEFLIYFQGNSAPDKSGLPSDRFSAERTGGSVSTLTIQRTQQEDSAVYLCASSLVLAGFYYEQYFGPGTRLTVT.

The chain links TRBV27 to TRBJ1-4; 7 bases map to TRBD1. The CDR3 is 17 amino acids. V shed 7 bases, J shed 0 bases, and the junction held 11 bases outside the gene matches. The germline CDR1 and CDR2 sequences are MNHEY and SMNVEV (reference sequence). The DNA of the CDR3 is TGTGCCAGCACTTACACCGGGACAGATACAACTAATGAAAAACTGTTTTTT. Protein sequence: CASTYTGTDTTNEKLFF.

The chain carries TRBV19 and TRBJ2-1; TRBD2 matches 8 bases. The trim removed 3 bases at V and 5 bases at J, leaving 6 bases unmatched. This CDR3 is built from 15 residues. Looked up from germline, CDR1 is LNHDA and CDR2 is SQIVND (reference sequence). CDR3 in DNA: TGTGCCAGTAGTATTTGGCTAGCGGGTAACAATGAGCAGTTCTTC. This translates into CASSIWLAGNNEQFF.

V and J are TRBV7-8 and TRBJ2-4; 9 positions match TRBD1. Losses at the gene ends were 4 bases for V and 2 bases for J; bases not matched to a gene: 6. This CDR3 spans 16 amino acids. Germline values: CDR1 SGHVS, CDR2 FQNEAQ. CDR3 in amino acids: CASSSIQGASKNIQYF. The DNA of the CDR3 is TGTGCCAGCAGCTCAATACAGGGGGCGTCCAAAAACATTCAGTACTTC.

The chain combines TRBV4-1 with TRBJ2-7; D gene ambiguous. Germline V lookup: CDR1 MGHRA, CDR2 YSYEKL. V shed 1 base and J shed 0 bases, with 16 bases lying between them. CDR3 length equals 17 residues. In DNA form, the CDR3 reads TGCGCCAGCAGCCAAGGTGGGCAGACGGTAAGCTCCTACGAGCAGTACTTC. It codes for CASSQGGQTVSSYEQYF.